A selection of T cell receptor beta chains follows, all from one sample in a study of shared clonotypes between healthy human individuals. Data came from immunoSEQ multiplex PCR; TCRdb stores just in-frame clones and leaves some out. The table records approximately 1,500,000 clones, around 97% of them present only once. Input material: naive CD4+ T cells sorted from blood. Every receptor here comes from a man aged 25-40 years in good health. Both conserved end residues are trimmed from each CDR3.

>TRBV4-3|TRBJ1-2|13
ASSQVLGTDYGYT
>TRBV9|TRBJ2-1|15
ASSVAPGLVGYNEQF
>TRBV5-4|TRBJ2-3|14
ASSLALAASTDTQY
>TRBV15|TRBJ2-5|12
ATSRSTGVETQY
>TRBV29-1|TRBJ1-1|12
SVDRRGTNTEAF
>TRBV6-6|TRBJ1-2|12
ASRRPGPYYGYT
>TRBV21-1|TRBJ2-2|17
ASSDVDSGRAIGTGELF
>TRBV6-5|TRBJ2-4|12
ASSHRVTKNIQY
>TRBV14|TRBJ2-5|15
ASSQDALTNFKETQY
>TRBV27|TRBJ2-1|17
ASSLSKGVRSSGRGEQF
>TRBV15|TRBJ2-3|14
ATSGESGRVSDTQY
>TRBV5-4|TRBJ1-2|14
ASSLAAEGLAYGYT
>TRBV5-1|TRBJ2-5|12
ASSAKDGRETQY
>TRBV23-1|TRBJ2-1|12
ASSSTLPLDEQF
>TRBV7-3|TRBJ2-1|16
ASSLIISGGKYNNEQF
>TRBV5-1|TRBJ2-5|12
ASSLESVVETQY
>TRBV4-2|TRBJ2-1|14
ASSQDLLAGGVEQF
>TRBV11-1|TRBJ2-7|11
ASSSAISYEQY
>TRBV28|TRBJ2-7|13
ASSPGLARASEQY
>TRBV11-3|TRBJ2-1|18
ASSLDTFLRRPSSYNEQF
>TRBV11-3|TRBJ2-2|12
ASSISVYTGELF
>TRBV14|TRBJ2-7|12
ASSQGLGLYEQY
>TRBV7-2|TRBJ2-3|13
ASSKSRGLTDTQY
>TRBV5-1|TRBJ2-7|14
ASSLGPVQQEIEQY
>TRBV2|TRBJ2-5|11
ASSDTGLETQY
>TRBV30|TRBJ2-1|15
ACNPAGLAGLYNEQF